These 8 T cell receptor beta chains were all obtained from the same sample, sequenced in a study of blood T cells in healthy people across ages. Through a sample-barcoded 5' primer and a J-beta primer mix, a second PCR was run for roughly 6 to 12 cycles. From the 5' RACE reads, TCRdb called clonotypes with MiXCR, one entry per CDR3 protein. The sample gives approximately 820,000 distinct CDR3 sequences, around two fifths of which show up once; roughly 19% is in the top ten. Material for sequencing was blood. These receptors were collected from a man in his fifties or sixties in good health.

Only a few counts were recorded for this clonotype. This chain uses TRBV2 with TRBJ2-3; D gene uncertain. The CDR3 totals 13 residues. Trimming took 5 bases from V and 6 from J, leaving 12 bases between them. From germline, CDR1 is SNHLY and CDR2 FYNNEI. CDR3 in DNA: TGTGCCAGCAGTTACACCCCTGGGGATACGCAGTATTTT. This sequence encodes CASSYTPGDTQYF.

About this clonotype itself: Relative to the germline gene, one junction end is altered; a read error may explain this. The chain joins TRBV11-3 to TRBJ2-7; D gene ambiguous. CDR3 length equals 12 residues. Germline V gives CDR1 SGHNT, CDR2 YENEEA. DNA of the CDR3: TGTGCCAGCAGCCACGTCTCCCACGAGCAGTACTTC. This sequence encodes CASSHVSHEQYF.

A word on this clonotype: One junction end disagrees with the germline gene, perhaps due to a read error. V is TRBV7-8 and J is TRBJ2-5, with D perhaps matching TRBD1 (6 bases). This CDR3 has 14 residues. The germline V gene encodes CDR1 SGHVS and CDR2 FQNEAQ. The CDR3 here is CAGSVQGRGETQYF. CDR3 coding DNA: TGTGCCGGCAGCGTACAGGGCCGCGGGGAGACCCAGTACTTC.

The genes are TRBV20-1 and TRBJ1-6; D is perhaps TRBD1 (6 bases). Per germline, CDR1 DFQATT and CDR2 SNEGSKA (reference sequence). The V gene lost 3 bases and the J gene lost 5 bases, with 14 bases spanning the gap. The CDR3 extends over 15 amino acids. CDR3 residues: CSARGRGNDNSPLHF. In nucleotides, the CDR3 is TGCAGTGCTAGGGGCAGGGGAAACGATAATTCACCCCTCCACTTT.

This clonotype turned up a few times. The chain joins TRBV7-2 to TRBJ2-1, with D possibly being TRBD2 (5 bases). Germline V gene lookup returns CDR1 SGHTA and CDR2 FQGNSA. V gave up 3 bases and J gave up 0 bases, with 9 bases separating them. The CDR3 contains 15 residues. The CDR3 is CASSFQRSSYNEQFF. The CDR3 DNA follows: TGTGCCAGCAGCTTCCAGCGGAGCTCCTACAATGAGCAGTTCTTC.

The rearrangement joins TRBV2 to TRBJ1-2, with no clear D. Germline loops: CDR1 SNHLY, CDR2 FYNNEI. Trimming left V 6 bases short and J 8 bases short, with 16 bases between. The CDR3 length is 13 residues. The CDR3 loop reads CASRGGRVGGYTF. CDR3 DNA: TGTGCCAGCAGGGGAGGGCGCGTTGGGGGCTACACCTTC.

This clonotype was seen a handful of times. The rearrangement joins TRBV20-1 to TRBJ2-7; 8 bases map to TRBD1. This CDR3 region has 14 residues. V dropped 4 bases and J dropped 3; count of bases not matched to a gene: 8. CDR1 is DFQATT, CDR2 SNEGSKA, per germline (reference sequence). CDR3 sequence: CSATSTGVDYEQYF. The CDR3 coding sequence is TGCAGTGCTACATCGACAGGGGTGGACTACGAGCAGTACTTC.

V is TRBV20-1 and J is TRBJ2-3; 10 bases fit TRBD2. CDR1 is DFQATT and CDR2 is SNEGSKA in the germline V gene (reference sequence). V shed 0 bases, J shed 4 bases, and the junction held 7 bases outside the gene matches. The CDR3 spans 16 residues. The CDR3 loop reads CSARDVGTSESDTQYF. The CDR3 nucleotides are TGCAGTGCTAGAGATGTGGGGACTAGCGAATCAGATACGCAGTATTTT.